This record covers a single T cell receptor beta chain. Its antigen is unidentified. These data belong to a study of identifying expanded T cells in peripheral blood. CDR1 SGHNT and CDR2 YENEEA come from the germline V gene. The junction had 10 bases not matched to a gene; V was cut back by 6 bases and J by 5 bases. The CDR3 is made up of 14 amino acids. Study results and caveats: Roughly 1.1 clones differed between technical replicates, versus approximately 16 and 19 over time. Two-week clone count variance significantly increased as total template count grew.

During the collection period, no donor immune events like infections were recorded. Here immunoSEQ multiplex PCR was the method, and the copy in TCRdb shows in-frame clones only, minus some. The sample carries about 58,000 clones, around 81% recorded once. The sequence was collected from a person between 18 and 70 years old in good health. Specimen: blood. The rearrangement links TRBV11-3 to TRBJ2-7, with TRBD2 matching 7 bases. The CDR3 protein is CASSSQAGFHEQYF. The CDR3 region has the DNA TGTGCCAGCAGTTCCCAAGCGGGATTCCACGAGCAGTACTTC. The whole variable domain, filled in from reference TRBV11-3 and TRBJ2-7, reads EAGVVQSPRYKIIEKKQPVAFWCNPISGHNTLYWYLQNLGQGPELLIRYENEEAVDDSQLPKDRFSAERLKGVDSTLKIQPAELGDSAVYLCASSSQAGFHEQYFGPGTRLTVT.